The sequence of this TCR beta chain was determined in a study of identical twins. General study points: Models underestimated out-of-frame TCR alpha sharing in monozygotic twins.

Healthy Caucasian individuals made up all the donors. Remarks on this clonotype: Antigen unknown.

A template switching step contributed a universal primer site, while unique molecular identifiers were present in the cDNA. TCRdb recomputed calls from the 5' RACE reads with MiXCR, one row per CDR3 protein. The sample contains some 790,000 distinct CDR3 sequences, 18% of which appear only once. Germline CDR1 is SGHTA and CDR2 is FQGNSA. V gave up 5 bases and J gave up 9 bases; unmatched junction bases: 14. This CDR3 has 16 residues. This sample was also put to use in a study of T cells expressing NK-cell markers.

The source is a woman aged 18 to 35 in good health. The sequenced sample consisted of PBMCs. The gene calls are TRBV7-2 and TRBJ2-1; 9 bases agree with TRBD2. The CDR3 spells CASSPRRREGVSEQFF. The CDR3 bases are TGTGCCAGCAGCCCGCGAAGGCGGGAGGGAGTTAGTGAGCAGTTCTTC.